The 8 T cell receptor beta chains in this list originate from one sample, sequenced in a study of cytomegalovirus exposure and HLA in healthy donors. The PCR had 60 Vbeta and 13 Jbeta primers. Libraries were prepared by immunoSEQ multiplex PCR; TCRdb keeps only in-frame clonotypes and omits some of them. The top ten clones hold approximately 0.56% of a sample with roughly 93,000 clones, around 78% of them seen once. The sequencing input was PBMCs. Receptor source: a man under 40 in good health and CMV-seronegative.

The chain carries TRBV19 and TRBJ1-1; TRBD1 aligns across 9 bases. The germline V gene encodes CDR1 LNHDA and CDR2 SQIVND (reference sequence). Germline trimming cut 4 bases from V and 7 bases from J; bases unmatched to any gene: 10. The CDR3 spans 15 residues. The CDR3 DNA follows: TGTGCCAGTAGTACAACCGGACAGGGGAGAAGTGAAGCTTTCTTT. Protein: CASSTTGQGRSEAFF. The variable domain in full, completed from reference TRBV19 and TRBJ1-1, reads DGGITQSPKYLFRKEGQNVTLSCEQNLNHDAMYWYRQDPGQGLRLIYYSQIVNDFQKGDIAEGYSVSREKKESFPLTVTSAQKNPTAFYLCASSTTGQGRSEAFFGQGTRLTVV.

The chain recombines TRBV7-8 with TRBJ2-1, with unresolved D. V was cut by 5 bases and J by 0 bases, with 23 bases left in between. Per the germline V gene, CDR1 is SGHVS and CDR2 is FQNEAQ. This CDR3 has 19 amino acids. The CDR3 DNA sequence: TGTGCCAGCAGCCTCGTCCTTGCGACGAGACCAGGCTCCTACAATGAGCAGTTCTTC. Protein: CASSLVLATRPGSYNEQFF.

CDR3 coding DNA: TGTGCCAGCAGCTTCCTGCAAGAGACCCAGTACTTC. Its protein product is CASSFLQETQYF. This chain uses TRBV7-2 with TRBJ2-5; D gene uncertain. From germline, CDR1 is SGHTA and CDR2 FQGNSA. The CDR3 sequence is 12 residues long. Trimming shortened V by 3 bases and J by 2 bases, and 4 bases separated the two germline ends.

The count of this clone is one. The chain is built from TRBV13 and TRBJ2-3, with 7 bases lining up with TRBD2. Losses at the gene ends were 2 bases for V and 0 bases for J; bases not matched to a gene: 8. The CDR3 totals 17 residues. Germline V CDR1 and CDR2: PRHDT, FYEKMQ (reference sequence). Here the CDR3 DNA reads TGTGCCAGCAGCTTATGGGAGGGGAGCACTAGCACAGATACGCAGTATTTT. Protein: CASSLWEGSTSTDTQYF. The full variable domain, in which reference TRBV13 and TRBJ2-3 provide the parts outside the CDR3, is AAGVIQSPRHLIKEKRETATLKCYPIPRHDTVYWYQQGPGQDPQFLISFYEKMQSDKGSIPDRFSAQQFSDYHSELNMSSLELGDSALYFCASSLWEGSTSTDTQYFGPGTRLTVL.

This clone occurred once. The chain is built from TRBV5-1 and TRBJ2-3; tentative D call: TRBD2 (7 bases). Trimming pared 2 bases from V and 2 bases from J, leaving 9 bases between. This CDR3 has 14 amino acids. Germline values: CDR1 SGHRS, CDR2 YFSETQ. Written as DNA, the CDR3 is TGCGCCAGCAGCTTAGGGGGGGCCACAGATACGCAGTATTTT. It translates to CASSLGGATDTQYF.

This clone was observed a single time. The chain couples TRBV29-1 to TRBJ1-2, with TRBD1 matching over 7 bases. V shed 6 bases, J shed 0 bases, and the junction held 7 bases outside the gene matches. The CDR3 runs to 14 residues. From germline, CDR1 is SQVTM and CDR2 ANQGSEA. The CDR3 DNA is TGCAGCGTGACCGGGACAGCTTCTAACTATGGCTACACCTTC. This translates into CSVTGTASNYGYTF.

The chain carries TRBV29-1 and TRBJ1-2; the D gene is possibly TRBD1 (5 bases). With 3 bases removed from V and 14 bases from J, the gap between germline ends came to 10 bases. Germline lookup yields CDR1 SQVTM and CDR2 ANQGSEA. The CDR3 contains 9 residues. The CDR3 here is CSVDWGETF. Here the CDR3 DNA reads TGCAGCGTTGATTGGGGGGAAACCTTC.

This clone was recorded a few times. J is TRBJ1-2 and V is TRBV16, with 10 bases matching TRBD1. Germline V CDR1 and CDR2: KGHSY, FQNENV. The CDR3 consists of 17 residues. Germline trimming cut 2 bases from V and 5 bases from J; bases unmatched to any gene: 11. CDR3 bases: TGTGCCAGCAGCCAAATGTCACCGGGACAGGGGATATATGGCTACACCTTC. Protein: CASSQMSPGQGIYGYTF.